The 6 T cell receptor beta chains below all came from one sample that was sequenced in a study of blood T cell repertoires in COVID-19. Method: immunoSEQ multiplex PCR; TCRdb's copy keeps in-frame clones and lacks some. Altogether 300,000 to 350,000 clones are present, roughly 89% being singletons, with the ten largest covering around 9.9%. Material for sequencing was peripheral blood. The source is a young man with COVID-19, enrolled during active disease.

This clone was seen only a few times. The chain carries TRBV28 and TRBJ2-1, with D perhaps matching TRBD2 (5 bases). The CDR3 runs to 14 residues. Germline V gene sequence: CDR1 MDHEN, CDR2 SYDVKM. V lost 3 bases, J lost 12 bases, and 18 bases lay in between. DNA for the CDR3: TGTGCCAGCAGTTTTAGGCTAGCCAGGTTCTTGCAGTTCTTC. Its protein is CASSFRLARFLQFF.

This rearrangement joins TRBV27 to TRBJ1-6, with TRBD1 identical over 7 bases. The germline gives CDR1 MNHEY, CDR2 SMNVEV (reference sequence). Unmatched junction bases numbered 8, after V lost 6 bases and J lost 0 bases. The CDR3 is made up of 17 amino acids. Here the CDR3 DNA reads TGTGCCAGCAGCATAGACAGGGCTAGCTCCTATAATTCACCCCTCCACTTT. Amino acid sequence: CASSIDRASSYNSPLHF.

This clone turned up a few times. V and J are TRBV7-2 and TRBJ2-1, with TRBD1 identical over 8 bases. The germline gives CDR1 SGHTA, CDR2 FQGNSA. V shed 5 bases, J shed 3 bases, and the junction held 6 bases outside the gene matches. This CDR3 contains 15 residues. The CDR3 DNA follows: TGTGCCAGCAGCCAAGGACAGGGATTCTACAATGAGCAGTTCTTC. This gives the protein CASSQGQGFYNEQFF.

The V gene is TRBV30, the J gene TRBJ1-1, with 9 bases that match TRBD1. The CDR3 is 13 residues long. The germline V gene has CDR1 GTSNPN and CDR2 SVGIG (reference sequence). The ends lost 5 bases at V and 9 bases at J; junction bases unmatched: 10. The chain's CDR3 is CAWVNRDRVKAFF. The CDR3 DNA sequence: TGTGCCTGGGTAAACCGGGACAGGGTTAAAGCTTTCTTT.

The CDR3 region is CASSLATGGFFSLGTDTQYF. CDR3 nucleotides: TGCGCCAGCAGCTTGGCCACAGGGGGCTTTTTTTCGTTGGGGACAGATACGCAGTATTTT. The V gene is TRBV5-1, the J gene TRBJ2-3, with 9 bases that match TRBD1. Germline assignment: CDR1 SGHRS and CDR2 YFSETQ. This CDR3 is built from 20 residues. The V gene end was trimmed by 0 bases and the J gene end by 3 bases; junction bases not matched to a gene: 17.

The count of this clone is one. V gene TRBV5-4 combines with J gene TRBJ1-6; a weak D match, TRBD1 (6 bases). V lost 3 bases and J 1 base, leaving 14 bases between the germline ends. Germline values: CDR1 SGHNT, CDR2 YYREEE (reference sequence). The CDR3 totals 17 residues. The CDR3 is CASSSAGDISYNSPLHF. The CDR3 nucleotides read TGTGCCAGCAGCTCCGCAGGGGATATATCCTATAATTCACCCCTCCACTTT.